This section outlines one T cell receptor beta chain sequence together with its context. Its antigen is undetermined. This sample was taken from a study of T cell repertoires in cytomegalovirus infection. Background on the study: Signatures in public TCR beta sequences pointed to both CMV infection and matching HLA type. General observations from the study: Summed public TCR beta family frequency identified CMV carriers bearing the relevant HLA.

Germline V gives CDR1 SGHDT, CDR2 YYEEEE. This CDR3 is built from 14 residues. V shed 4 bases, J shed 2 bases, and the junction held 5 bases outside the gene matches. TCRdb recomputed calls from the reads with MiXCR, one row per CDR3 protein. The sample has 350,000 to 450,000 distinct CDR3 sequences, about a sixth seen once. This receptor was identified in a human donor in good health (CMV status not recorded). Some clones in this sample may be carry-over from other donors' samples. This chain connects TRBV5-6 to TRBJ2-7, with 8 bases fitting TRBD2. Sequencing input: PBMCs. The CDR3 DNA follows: TGTGCCAGCAGCCAGACAGCGGGAGCCTACGAGCAGTACTTC. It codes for CASSQTAGAYEQYF.